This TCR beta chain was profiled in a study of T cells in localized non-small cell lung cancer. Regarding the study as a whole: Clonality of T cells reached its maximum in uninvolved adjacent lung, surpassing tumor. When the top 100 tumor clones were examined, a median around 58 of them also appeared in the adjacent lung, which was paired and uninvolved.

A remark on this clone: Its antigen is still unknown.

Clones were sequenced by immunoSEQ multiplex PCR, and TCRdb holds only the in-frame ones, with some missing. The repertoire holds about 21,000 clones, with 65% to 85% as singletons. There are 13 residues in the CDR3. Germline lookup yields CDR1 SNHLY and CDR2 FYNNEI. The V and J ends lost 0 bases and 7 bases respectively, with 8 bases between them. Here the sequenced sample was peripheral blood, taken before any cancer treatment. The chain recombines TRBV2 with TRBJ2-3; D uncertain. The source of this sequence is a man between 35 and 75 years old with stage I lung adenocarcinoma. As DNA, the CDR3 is TGTGCCAGCAGTGAAGCTTCCACGAATACGCAGTATTTT. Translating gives CASSEASTNTQYF.